The clone carrying this T cell receptor beta chain was seen more than once but under ten times. As yet, its antigen is unknown. With the read ending 3 residues before the CDR3 end, the germline J gene is used to fill in that end. This entry comes from a study of T cell clonality in common variable immunodeficiency. Study-wide results and caveats: In common variable immunodeficiency, TCR beta chains reportedly carried fewer deletions and N-nucleotide insertions. CVID subjects had higher TCRbeta clonality than healthy controls, most marked in about a third.

Germline V lookup: CDR1 KGHSH, CDR2 LQKENI. Trimming cost V 2 bases and J 4 bases, with 5 bases left between them. This CDR3 region has 12 residues. Patients and controls were mostly of Caucasian heritage. Clones were sequenced by immunoSEQ multiplex PCR, and TCRdb holds only the in-frame ones, with some missing. This record lists about 16,000 clones, none seen once only, and the top ten clones contain over 12%. Sequencing was carried out using peripheral blood mononuclear cells. This rearrangement joins TRBV18 to TRBJ2-5; D remains ambiguous. The origin of this receptor is a human donor with common variable immunodeficiency. The DNA read from the CDR3 is TGTGCCAGCTCACCAGGGCTAGAGACC. Protein: CASSPGLET. The entire CDR3 sequence reads CASSPGLETQYF.